The T cell receptor (beta chain) under discussion was sequenced for a study of human versus mouse CDR3 diversity and MHC coevolution. Produced via immunoSEQ multiplex PCR; TCRdb's table is partial and in-frame only. Among over 60,000 clones listed, around 92% were seen once. Germline V CDR1 and CDR2: MNHNS, SASEGT. The CDR3 consists of 14 residues. V was clipped by 2 bases and J by 2 bases, with 10 bases between them. This receptor was taken from a person aged 30-69 years in good health. The sequencing input was naive CD4+ T cells from blood. Subset meaning: CD45RO-negative CD62L-positive naive CD4 T cells. The chain combines TRBV6-1 with TRBJ2-7; D is uncertain. This CDR3 is CASSEILGAYEQYF. CDR3 in DNA: TGTGCCAGCAGTGAAATTCTAGGCGCCTACGAGCAGTACTTC.